This is a list of T cell receptor beta chains from one sample in a study of blood T cells in healthy people across ages. In TCRdb, the 5' RACE reads were re-called with MiXCR into one record per CDR3 protein. The sample shows some 930,000 distinct CDR3 sequences, 25% to 30% of them seen only once. These records were also assigned to another study, of T cells of mothers and their children.

The sample consisted of blood. These TCRs come from a middle-aged woman in good health. Each CDR3 is given with its conserved first and last residue. D genes are given only for firm matches. The size field is filled for only some rows; it gives once, few, many or a size class.

J gene | CDR3 length | clone size | V gene | D gene | CDR3 DNA | CDR3 protein
TRBJ2-1 | 14 | . | TRBV2 | TRBD2 | TGTGCCAGCAGTGTAAGCGGGATCTACAATGAGCAGTTCTTC | CASSVSGIYNEQFF
TRBJ1-2 | 11 | many | TRBV7-9 | . | TGTGCCAGCAGCTTGGGTCATGGCTACACCTTC | CASSLGHGYTF
TRBJ2-7 | 15 | . | TRBV7-9 | . | TGTGCCAGCAGCTTAGGGGCAGATCTCACCTACGAGCAGTACTTC | CASSLGADLTYEQYF
TRBJ2-7 | 14 | . | TRBV7-2 | . | TGTGCCAGCAGCCCATCCGGGAACCACTACGAGCAGTACTTC | CASSPSGNHYEQYF
TRBJ2-7 | 16 | . | TRBV5-1 | TRBD1 | TGCGCCAGCAGGAAGTCGGGGACAGGGGACCCCTACGAGCAGTACTTC | CASRKSGTGDPYEQYF
TRBJ2-6 | 18 | . | TRBV6-5 | . | TGTGCCAGCAGTTACTCGAACCGACCGTCAACGGGGGCCAACGTCCTGACTTTC | CASSYSNRPSTGANVLTF
TRBJ1-2 | 17 | . | TRBV7-8 | TRBD1 | TGTGCCAGCAGCTTATTGAAGACAGGGGGCTTTAACTATGGCTACACCTTC | CASSLLKTGGFNYGYTF
TRBJ1-1 | 12 | few | TRBV5-1 | . | TGCGCCAGCAGCGGGGGAAGCACTGAAGCTTTCTTT | CASSGGSTEAFF
TRBJ2-3 | 16 | few | TRBV28 | TRBD1 | TGTGCCAGCAGCTCCCCCGGACAGGGCGGCACAGATACGCAGTATTTT | CASSSPGQGGTDTQYF
TRBJ1-4 | 13 | . | TRBV20-1 | . | TGCAGTGCTAGACGGACAGTAAATGAAAAACTGTTTTTT | CSARRTVNEKLFF
TRBJ2-2 | 15 | . | TRBV4-3 | . | TGCGCCAGCAGCCTAAGACTAGAGAACACCGGGGAGCTGTTTTTT | CASSLRLENTGELFF
TRBJ1-1 | 14 | many | TRBV10-3 | . | TGTGCCATCAAGAGGACAGATTTGGACACTGAAGCTTTCTTT | CAIKRTDLDTEAFF
TRBJ2-1 | 16 | many | TRBV20-1 | TRBD2 | TGCAGTGCTCGATCGATAAGCGGGGTGGGCTACAATGAGCAGTTCTTC | CSARSISGVGYNEQFF
TRBJ2-4 | 16 | . | TRBV12-3/TRBV12-4 | TRBD2 | TGTGCCAGCAGTGGCGTCCCTAGCGGGGGTTACAATGAGCAGTACTTC | CASSGVPSGGYNEQYF
TRBJ2-5 | 17 | many | TRBV7-3 | . | TGTGCCAGCAGCTTATTCGCCCGGGACCGCCAGCAAGAGACCCAGTACTTC | CASSLFARDRQQETQYF
TRBJ2-3 | 13 | few | TRBV6-5 | . | TGTGCCAGCACCCCGCCGGAGTCAGATACGCAGTATTTT | CASTPPESDTQYF
TRBJ1-6 | 21 | . | TRBV3-1 | . | TGTGCCAGCAGCCAAGAAATTGGGGGTGGAGCGGCAGGGAATATGGATTCGCCCCTCCACTTT | CASSQEIGGGAAGNMDSPLHF
TRBJ2-7 | 16 | . | TRBV25-1 | TRBD2 | TGTGCCAGCAGTGTCCGCGGCGGGGGGGGATCTGTCGAGCAGTACTTC | CASSVRGGGGSVEQYF
TRBJ1-1 | 14 | many | TRBV7-2 | . | TGTGCCAGCAGCCCAAGAGGCAGGGGAGGTGAAGCTTTCTTT | CASSPRGRGGEAFF
TRBJ1-2 | 14 | many | TRBV5-1 | . | TGCGCCAGCAGCCCCCAGGGTGAGGGCTATGGCTACACCTTC | CASSPQGEGYGYTF
TRBJ2-1 | 14 | many | TRBV20-1 | TRBD2 | TGCAGTGCTAGGGATACTAGCGGGGGGCATGAGCAGTTCTTC | CSARDTSGGHEQFF
TRBJ1-5 | 16 | few | TRBV4-1 | . | TGCGCCAGCAGCGAAGAGGGGTCTGGCCGCAATCAGCCCCAGCATTTT | CASSEEGSGRNQPQHF
TRBJ2-5 | 15 | few | TRBV12-3/TRBV12-4 | TRBD1 | TGTGCCAGCAGAGTAGGGACAGGAGTTCAAGAGACCCAGTACTTC | CASRVGTGVQETQYF
TRBJ1-5 | 13 | . | TRBV28 | . | TGTGCCAGCAGTTTATCCACTCTCCAGCCCCAGCATTTT | CASSLSTLQPQHF
TRBJ1-5 | 18 | . | TRBV5-1 | TRBD1 | TGCGCCAGCAGCCCCACGCCAACGGACAGGCGGGGCAGTCAGCCCCAGCATTTT | CASSPTPTDRRGSQPQHF
TRBJ1-4 | 14 | . | TRBV5-5 | . | TGTGCCAGCAGCTTGGAAGGGGAAGGGGAAAAACGGTTTTTT | CASSLEGEGEKRFF